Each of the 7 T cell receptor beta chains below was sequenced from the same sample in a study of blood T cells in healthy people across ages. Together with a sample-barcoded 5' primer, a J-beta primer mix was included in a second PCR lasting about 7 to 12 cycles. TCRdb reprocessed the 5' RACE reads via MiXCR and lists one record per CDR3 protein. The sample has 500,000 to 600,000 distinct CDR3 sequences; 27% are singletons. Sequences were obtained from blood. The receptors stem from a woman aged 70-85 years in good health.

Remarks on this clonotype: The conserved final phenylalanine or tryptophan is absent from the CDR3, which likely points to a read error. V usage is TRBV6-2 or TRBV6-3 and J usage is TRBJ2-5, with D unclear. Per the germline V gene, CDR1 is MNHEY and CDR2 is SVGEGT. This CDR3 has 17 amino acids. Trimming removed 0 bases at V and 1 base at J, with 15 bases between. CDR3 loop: CASSYSYLTVTQETQYL. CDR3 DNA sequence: TGTGCCAGCAGTTACTCGTACCTAACGGTGACCCAAGAGACCCAGTACCTC.

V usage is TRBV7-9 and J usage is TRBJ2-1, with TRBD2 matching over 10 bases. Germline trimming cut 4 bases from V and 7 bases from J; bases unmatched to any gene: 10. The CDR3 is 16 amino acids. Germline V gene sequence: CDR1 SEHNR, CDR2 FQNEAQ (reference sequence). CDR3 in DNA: TGTGCCAGCAGCTCGCCGGAAAAGCGGGGGGGGAATGAGCAGTTCTTC. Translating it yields CASSSPEKRGGNEQFF.

The CDR3 protein is CASSTDINEQYF. The CDR3 nucleotides are TGTGCCAGCAGCACGGACATTAACGAGCAGTACTTC. The chain employs TRBV7-9 and TRBJ2-7; possible D gene TRBD1, 5 bases. The CDR3 length is 12 residues. In germline, CDR1 is SEHNR, CDR2 FQNEAQ (reference sequence). V lost 5 bases to trimming and J lost 5 bases, with 10 bases between them. The full variable domain, with the rest looked up from reference TRBV7-9 and TRBJ2-7, is DTGVSQNPRHKITKRGQNVTFRCDPISEHNRLYWYRQTLGQGPEFLTYFQNEAQLEKSRLLSDRFSAERPKGSFSTLEIQRTEQGDSAMYLCASSTDINEQYFGPGTRLTVT.

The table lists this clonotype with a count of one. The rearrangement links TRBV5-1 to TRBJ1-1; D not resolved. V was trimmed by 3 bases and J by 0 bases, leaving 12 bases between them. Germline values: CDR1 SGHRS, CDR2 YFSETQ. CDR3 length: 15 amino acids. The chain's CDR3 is CASSSPLGLNTEAFF. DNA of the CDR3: TGCGCCAGCAGCTCCCCGTTAGGCTTGAACACTGAAGCTTTCTTT.

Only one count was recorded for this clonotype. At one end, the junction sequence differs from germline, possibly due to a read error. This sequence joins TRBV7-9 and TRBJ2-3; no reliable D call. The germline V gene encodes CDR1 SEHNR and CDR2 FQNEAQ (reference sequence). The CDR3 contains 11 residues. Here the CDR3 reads CASSRVDTRYF. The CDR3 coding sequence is TGTGCCAGCAGCCGTGTAGATACGCGGTATTTT.

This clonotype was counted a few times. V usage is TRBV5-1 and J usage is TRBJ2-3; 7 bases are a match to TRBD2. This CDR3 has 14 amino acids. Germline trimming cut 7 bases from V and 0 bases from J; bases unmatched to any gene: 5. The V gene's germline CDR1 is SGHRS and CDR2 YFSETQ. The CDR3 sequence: CASAGTTSTDTQYF. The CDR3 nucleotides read TGCGCCAGCGCCGGGACTACGAGCACAGATACGCAGTATTTT.

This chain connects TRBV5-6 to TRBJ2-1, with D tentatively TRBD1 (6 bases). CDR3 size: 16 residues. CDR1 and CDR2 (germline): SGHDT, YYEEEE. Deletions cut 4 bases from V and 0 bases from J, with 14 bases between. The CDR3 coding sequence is TGTGCCAGCAGCCTTCCCGGGACAAACTCCTACAATGAGCAGTTCTTC. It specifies CASSLPGTNSYNEQFF.